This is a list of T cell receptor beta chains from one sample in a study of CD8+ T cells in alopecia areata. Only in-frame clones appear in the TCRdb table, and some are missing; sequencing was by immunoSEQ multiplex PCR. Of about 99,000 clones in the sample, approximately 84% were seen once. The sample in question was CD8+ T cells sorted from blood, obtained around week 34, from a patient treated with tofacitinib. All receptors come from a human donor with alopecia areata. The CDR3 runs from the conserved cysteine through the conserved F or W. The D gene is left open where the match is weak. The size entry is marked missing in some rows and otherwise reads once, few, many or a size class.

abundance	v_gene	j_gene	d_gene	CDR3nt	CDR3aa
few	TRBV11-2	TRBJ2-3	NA	TGTGCCAGCAGCGAGGGGCCTAGCACAGATACGCAGTATTTT	CASSEGPSTDTQYF
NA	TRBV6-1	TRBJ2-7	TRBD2	TGTGCCAGCAGTGAGGGGAGGGTCCCCTACGAGCAGTACTTC	CASSEGRVPYEQYF
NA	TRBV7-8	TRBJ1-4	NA	TGTGCCAGCAGCTTAGTAAGATCGACAGCGGGTGCAACTAATGAAAAACTGTTTTTT	CASSLVRSTAGATNEKLFF
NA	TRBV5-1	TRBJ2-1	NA	TGCGCCAGCAGCTTGGGATTCGAGGGGGGTAGCTCCTACAATGAGCAGTTCTTC	CASSLGFEGGSSYNEQFF
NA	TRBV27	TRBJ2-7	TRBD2	TGTGCCAGCAGTTTGATGTCGGGGGGATTCACCGAGCAGTACTTC	CASSLMSGGFTEQYF
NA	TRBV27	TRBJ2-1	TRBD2	TGTGCCAGCAGTACTTCCGGGACTACCTACAATGAGCAGTTCTTC	CASSTSGTTYNEQFF
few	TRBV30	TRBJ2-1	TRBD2	TGTGCCTGGAGTGGGGGACTAGCGGGCTCCTACAATGAGCAGTTCTTC	CAWSGGLAGSYNEQFF
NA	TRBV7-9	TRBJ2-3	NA	TGTGCCAGCAGCCCTCCGGATACGCAGTATTTT	CASSPPDTQYF
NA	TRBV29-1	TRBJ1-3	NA	TGCAGCGTTGAAGATCATAAGGGGCCTTCTGGAAACACCATATATTTT	CSVEDHKGPSGNTIYF
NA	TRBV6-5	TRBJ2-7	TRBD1	TGTGCCAGCAGTGACCGGGACAGAGTCTACGAGCAGTACTTC	CASSDRDRVYEQYF
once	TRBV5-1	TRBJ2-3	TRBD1	TGCGCCAGCAGCTCCCCGGACAGGGCCCATCGAGATACGCAGTATTTT	CASSSPDRAHRDTQYF
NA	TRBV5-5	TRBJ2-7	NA	TGTGCCAGCAGCTTGGAGGGCAGTACCTATTTGGAGCAGTACTTC	CASSLEGSTYLEQYF
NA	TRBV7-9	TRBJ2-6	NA	TGTGCCAGCAGCTTGGTTTCTGGGGCCAACGTCCTGACTTTC	CASSLVSGANVLTF
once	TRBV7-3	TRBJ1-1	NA	TGTGCCAGCAGCTCACAGGGTTCCACTGAAGCTTTCTTT	CASSSQGSTEAFF
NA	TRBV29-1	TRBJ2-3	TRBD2	TGCAGCGTTGAGGGTCTAGCGGATTTTAGCACAGATACGCAGTATTTT	CSVEGLADFSTDTQYF
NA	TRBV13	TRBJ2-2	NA	TGTGCCAGCAGCTTAGGCCTACAGGGTATGAACACCGGGGAGCTGTTTTTT	CASSLGLQGMNTGELFF
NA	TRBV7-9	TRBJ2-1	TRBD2	TGTGCCAGCAGCCCTGCCCGGGAGGGAGCCTACAATGAGCAGTTCTTC	CASSPAREGAYNEQFF
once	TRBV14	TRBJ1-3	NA	TGTGCCAGCAGCCAAGATATCACCGATGGGTCTGGAAACACCATATATTTT	CASSQDITDGSGNTIYF
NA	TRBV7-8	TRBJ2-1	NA	TGTGCCAGCAGCTTAGGGAATGAGCAGTTCTTC	CASSLGNEQFF
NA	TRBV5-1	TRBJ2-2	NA	TGCGCCAGCAGCCCAGTCACCACCGGGGAGCTGTTTTTT	CASSPVTTGELFF
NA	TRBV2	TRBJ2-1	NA	TGTGCCAGCATATCCTACAATGAGCAGTTCTTC	CASISYNEQFF
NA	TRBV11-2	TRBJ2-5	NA	TGTGCCAGCAGCTTAGGCTATCCCCCTCAAGAGACCCAGTACTTC	CASSLGYPPQETQYF
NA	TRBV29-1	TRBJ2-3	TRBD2	TGCAGCGTTGCCAGCGGGGACACAGATACGCAGTATTTT	CSVASGDTDTQYF
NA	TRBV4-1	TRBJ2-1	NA	TGCGCCAGCAGCCAAGAATTTAGGGACAATGAGCAGTTCTTC	CASSQEFRDNEQFF